One sample yielded the 21 T cell receptor beta chains listed below, sequenced in a study of shared clonotypes between healthy human individuals. Libraries were prepared by immunoSEQ multiplex PCR; TCRdb keeps only in-frame clonotypes and omits some of them. The sample holds some 2.1 million clones; 93% are singletons and the top ten take 1.5% to 2%. Naive CD8 cells lacked CD45RO, underwent positive selection for CCR7 and left out terminally differentiated effector memory CD45RA+ cells. Material: naive CD8+ T cells from PBMCs. Receptors originate from a man in his late teens or twenties in good health. Some clones in this sample may be carry-over from other donors' samples.

The chain is built from TRBV7-8 and TRBJ2-7, with a possible D match to TRBD2 (6 bases). CDR3 length equals 17 residues. Trimming took off 1 base at V and 3 bases at J, with 19 bases between the two ends. Germline CDR1 SGHVS, CDR2 FQNEAQ. For the CDR3, the DNA is TGTGCCAGCAGCTTAGGGGCCACCGCCGCTAGCGACTACGAGCAGTACTTC. The encoded protein is CASSLGATAASDYEQYF.

The V and J genes are TRBV9 and TRBJ2-7, with 7 positions matching TRBD1. Germline V lookup: CDR1 SGDLS, CDR2 YYNGEE. V trimming: 3 bases; J trimming: 6 bases; junction bases outside the gene matches: 6. The CDR3 runs to 13 residues. In DNA form, the CDR3 reads TGTGCCAGCAGCGGACGGACAGGCTTCGAGCAGTACTTC. This sequence encodes CASSGRTGFEQYF.

V is TRBV7-3 and J is TRBJ1-3; D remains unclear. Trimming removed 2 bases from V and 0 bases from J, with 8 bases in between. This CDR3 spans 15 amino acids. The germline gives CDR1 SGHTA, CDR2 FQGTGA. In DNA form, the CDR3 reads TGTGCCAGCAGCTTAGGGGTGAGCTCTGGAAACACCATATATTTT. Translated: CASSLGVSSGNTIYF.

The gene calls are TRBV7-7 and TRBJ2-5; 7 positions match TRBD2. CDR1 and CDR2 from the germline V gene are SSHAT and FNYEAQ (reference sequence). The V gene end was trimmed by 3 bases and the J gene end by 4 bases; junction bases not matched to a gene: 8. The CDR3 covers 15 residues. The CDR3 spells CASSFGGVPIETQYF. CDR3 DNA: TGTGCCAGCAGCTTTGGGGGGGTCCCTATAGAGACCCAGTACTTC.

V and J are TRBV7-8 and TRBJ1-5; D gene unclear. Germline V lookup: CDR1 SGHVS, CDR2 FQNEAQ. The CDR3 covers 16 residues. Trimming left V 1 base short and J 0 bases short, with 10 bases between. The CDR3 here is CASSLGDSISNQPQHF. CDR3 sequence (DNA): TGTGCCAGCAGCTTAGGAGACTCAATTAGCAATCAGCCCCAGCATTTT.

This sequence joins TRBV21-1 and TRBJ1-5. TRBV21-1 is a recognized pseudogene. The CDR3 has 15 amino acids. The CDR3 DNA sequence: TGTGCCAGCAGCCGACGTCGGGCCTTCAATCAGCCCCAGCATTTT. It yields the protein CASSRRRAFNQPQHF.

The chain joins TRBV13 to TRBJ2-7; maybe TRBD2 (7 bases). Trimming pared 5 bases from V and 3 bases from J, leaving 11 bases between. Germline V gene lookup returns CDR1 PRHDT and CDR2 FYEKMQ (reference sequence). The CDR3 runs to 13 residues. The CDR3 reads CASSPRGGYEQYF. DNA for the CDR3: TGTGCCAGCAGCCCGAGGGGGGGCTACGAGCAGTACTTC.

DNA of the CDR3: TGCGCCAGCAGCCAGGGTCCAGGGAGTGGCACTGAAGCTTTCTTT. Its protein is CASSQGPGSGTEAFF. The V gene is TRBV4-1, the J gene TRBJ1-1; weak D call: TRBD1 (5 bases). V was shortened by 3 bases and J by 4 bases, with 15 bases between the two germline ends. The CDR3 has 15 residues. Germline V lookup: CDR1 MGHRA, CDR2 YSYEKL.

The chain carries TRBV9 and TRBJ1-2, with D perhaps TRBD1 (6 bases). CDR1 and CDR2 from the germline V gene are SGDLS and YYNGEE. Between the trimmed V and J ends, which lost 4 bases and 5 bases, there was a span of 12 bases. The length of the CDR3 is 13 residues. The CDR3 spells CASSLEGEYGYTF. The DNA of the CDR3 is TGTGCCAGCAGCCTCGAGGGGGAGTATGGCTACACCTTC. The complete variable domain, with remaining parts taken from reference TRBV9 and TRBJ1-2, reads DSGVTQTPKHLITATGQRVTLRCSPRSGDLSVYWYQQSLDQGLQFLIQYYNGEERAKGNILERFSAQQFPDLHSELNLSSLELGDSALYFCASSLEGEYGYTFGSGTRLTVV.

The chain joins TRBV4-3 to TRBJ1-2; D possibly corresponds to TRBD1 (6 bases). The germline V gene has CDR1 LGHNA and CDR2 YSLEER. The CDR3 consists of 15 residues. V lost 0 bases and J lost 4, with 12 bases in between. The CDR3 DNA is TGCGCCAGCAGCCAAGATCCTGGACAGTCCTATGGCTACACCTTC. Amino acids: CASSQDPGQSYGYTF.

As regards this clone: The sample carries other DNA sequences with the same CDR3. This chain links TRBV27 with TRBJ1-2; no clear D. V dropped 3 bases and J dropped 4 bases, with 9 bases sitting between them. The CDR3 is 13 residues long. Germline V gene data show CDR1 as MNHEY and CDR2 as SMNVEV (reference sequence). CDR3 bases: TGTGCCAGCAGTTTTGGCCAGAGCTATGGCTACACCTTC. It is translated as CASSFGQSYGYTF.

The sample holds one count of this clone. The chain recombines TRBV14 with TRBJ2-1; unclear D gene. Trimming shortened V by 4 bases and J by 1 base, and 2 bases separated the two germline ends. The CDR3 covers 12 residues. The germline V gene encodes CDR1 SGHDN and CDR2 FVKESK. In DNA form, the CDR3 reads TGTGCCAGCAGCCTGTCCTACAATGAGCAGTTCTTC. It encodes CASSLSYNEQFF. Full variable domain (outside the CDR3, taken from reference TRBV14 and TRBJ2-1): EAGVTQFPSHSVIEKGQTVTLRCDPISGHDNLYWYRRVMGKEIKFLLHFVKESKQDESGMPNNRFLAERTGGTYSTLKVQPAELEDSGVYFCASSLSYNEQFFGPGTRLTVL.

This chain connects TRBV2 to TRBJ2-1; D perhaps matches TRBD2 (7 bases). Germline-derived CDR1 and CDR2 are SNHLY and FYNNEI. Trimming pared 3 bases from V and 5 bases from J, leaving 26 bases between. The CDR3 extends over 19 amino acids. The CDR3 DNA follows: TGTGCCAGCAGTGAGGGTCAAGGGGGTGAAAGCGGGACGGACAATGAGCAGTTCTTC. This sequence encodes CASSEGQGGESGTDNEQFF.

In regard to this clone: Distinct nucleotide sequences in the sample also encode this CDR3. This chain uses TRBV9 with TRBJ2-1, with TRBD2 matching over 9 bases. The CDR3 consists of 16 residues. Germline trimming cut 0 bases from V and 5 bases from J; bases unmatched to any gene: 6. CDR1 is SGDLS and CDR2 is YYNGEE in the germline V gene. The CDR3, as DNA: TGTGCCAGCAGCGTAGGGGCGGGAGGGCCCAACAATGAGCAGTTCTTC. This gives the protein CASSVGAGGPNNEQFF.

This clone has a single count. The chain carries TRBV28 and TRBJ2-5; 9 bases agree with TRBD1. V shed 6 bases, J shed 0 bases, and the junction held 11 bases outside the gene matches. Germline CDR1 reads MDHEN; CDR2 reads SYDVKM. The CDR3 sequence is 17 residues long. The CDR3 region is CASSPLGGQGNQETQYF. Here the CDR3 DNA reads TGTGCCAGCAGCCCTTTAGGAGGACAGGGGAACCAAGAGACCCAGTACTTC.

The rearrangement uses TRBV5-1 and TRBJ1-2, with D possibly TRBD1 on 6 matching bases. The CDR3 length is 14 residues. Trimming took 4 bases from V and 1 from J, leaving 11 bases between them. Germline V gene data show CDR1 as SGHRS and CDR2 as YFSETQ. Here the CDR3 reads CASSPGGGNYGYTF. In DNA, the CDR3 is TGCGCCAGCAGCCCGGGGGGCGGTAACTATGGCTACACCTTC. The complete variable domain, with remaining parts taken from reference TRBV5-1 and TRBJ1-2, reads KAGVTQTPRYLIKTRGQQVTLSCSPISGHRSVSWYQQTPGQGLQFLFEYFSETQRNKGNFPGRFSGRQFSNSRSEMNVSTLELGDSALYLCASSPGGGNYGYTFGSGTRLTVV.

CDR3 loop: CASSPQQRVDEQYF. The CDR3 DNA reads TGTGCCAGCAGCCCCCAGCAGAGGGTCGACGAGCAGTACTTC. The J gene is TRBJ2-5, the V gene TRBV7-9, with D possibly matching TRBD2 (5 bases). The J call could be wrong; TRBJ2-7 is a better fit for the DNA end. This CDR3 is built from 14 residues. From germline, CDR1 is SEHNR and CDR2 FQNEAQ (reference sequence).

The chain couples TRBV11-2 to TRBJ2-3; D call uncertain. The CDR3 covers 15 residues. The V end lost 1 base, the J end lost 6 bases, and 14 bases lay between the germline ends. Germline CDR1 SGHAT, CDR2 FQNNGV. In DNA form, the CDR3 reads TGTGCCAGCAGCTTAGTAACCCCGCGGTGGGATACGCAGTATTTT. This encodes CASSLVTPRWDTQYF.

The V call is TRBV13, the J call TRBJ2-1; no clear D gene. V lost 5 bases and J lost 8, with 10 bases in between. The CDR3 runs 12 residues. Germline CDR1 reads PRHDT; CDR2 reads FYEKMQ (reference sequence). The CDR3 sequence: CASSPVGDEQFF. The DNA of the CDR3 is TGTGCCAGCAGCCCAGTCGGCGATGAGCAGTTCTTC.

V usage is TRBV27 and J usage is TRBJ2-3; 7 bases are shared with TRBD2. The CDR3 length is 14 residues. J gave up 2 bases and V 10 bases, and 9 bases lay outside the gene matches. Germline CDR1 MNHEY, CDR2 SMNVEV (reference sequence). Written as DNA, the CDR3 is TGTGCCACCCACCCAGCGGGGCTCACAGATACGCAGTATTTT. Protein product: CATHPAGLTDTQYF.

The gene calls are TRBV28 and TRBJ1-5; possible D gene TRBD1, 5 bases. Trimming took 4 bases from V and 3 from J, leaving 10 bases between them. The length of the CDR3 is 14 residues. Germline values: CDR1 MDHEN, CDR2 SYDVKM. The chain's CDR3 is CASSWQGPNQPQHF. The CDR3 DNA reads as TGTGCCAGCAGTTGGCAGGGACCCAATCAGCCCCAGCATTTT.